This T cell receptor (beta chain) is drawn from a study of blood T cell repertoires in COVID-19. Study-level information: The origin of the acute and convalescent COVID-19 samples was the United States, Italy and Spain. The analysed material was cDNA or gDNA that came from T cells, B-cell-depleted T cells, or PBMCs.

V was shortened by 7 bases and J by 9 bases, with 13 bases between the two germline ends. Germline V gives CDR1 MNHEY, CDR2 SVGAGI. The CDR3 contains 12 residues. In the original analysis: Estimates of nucleated cell counts were drawn from the amplification of reference gene primers. Assay: immunoSEQ multiplex PCR; the TCRdb copy retains only in-frame clones and omits some. V, J and clone size reflect that table, while D and trimming were determined from the DNA. The sample lists over 20,000 clones; around 88% were seen once. Sequencing was performed on peripheral blood. The gene calls are TRBV6-5 and TRBJ1-5, with unresolved D. The origin of this receptor is a man aged 65 to 85 with active COVID-19. In nucleotides, the CDR3 is TGTGCCAGCAATCCGGGAAGCTTGCCCCAGCATTTT. This gives the protein CASNPGSLPQHF.